Each of the 10 T cell receptor beta chains below was sequenced from the same sample in a study of OX40 agonist ivuxolimab in advanced cancers. The data were produced by immunoSEQ multiplex PCR, yet TCRdb's version contains in-frame clones alone and is incomplete. The sample has around 80,000 clones; roughly four fifths are singletons. Material: CD4+ or CD8+ T cells sorted from blood, obtained in a trial of the OX40 agonist ivuxolimab. The source of these receptors is an adult with an advanced solid tumor such as melanoma, head and neck, liver or kidney cancer.

The chain carries TRBV4-3 and TRBJ2-5, with D maybe TRBD1 (6 bases). The V gene's germline CDR1 is LGHNA and CDR2 YSLEER. Trimming shortened V by 0 bases and J by 5 bases, and 16 bases separated the two germline ends. The CDR3 has 16 residues. CDR3 loop: CASSQEAGALRETQYF. Written as DNA, the CDR3 is TGCGCCAGCAGCCAAGAGGCAGGGGCCCTGAGGGAGACCCAGTACTTC.

The J gene is TRBJ2-1, the V gene TRBV9; possible D gene TRBD2, 6 bases. V dropped 2 bases and J dropped 2 bases, with 17 bases sitting between them. CDR1 and CDR2 from the germline V gene are SGDLS and YYNGEE. The CDR3 spans 17 residues. The CDR3 here is CASSVALAALPYNEQFF. CDR3 DNA sequence: TGTGCCAGCAGCGTGGCACTAGCAGCTTTGCCCTACAATGAGCAGTTCTTC.

This clone was observed once. The chain joins TRBV11-2 to TRBJ2-3; tentative D call: TRBD2 (6 bases). V gave up 6 bases and J gave up 4 bases, with 20 bases separating them. CDR3 size: 16 residues. Germline assignment: CDR1 SGHAT and CDR2 FQNNGV. CDR3 nucleotides: TGTGCCAGCAGAGAAGACCGGGGGATTGGGGCAGATACGCAGTATTTT. Protein: CASREDRGIGADTQYF.

The chain recombines TRBV27 with TRBJ2-3; D is unresolved. The V and J ends lost 2 bases and 2 bases respectively, with 2 bases between them. Germline V gene lookup returns CDR1 MNHEY and CDR2 SMNVEV (reference sequence). This CDR3 region has 12 residues. As DNA, the CDR3 is TGTGCCAGCAGTTTACCCACAGATACGCAGTATTTT. Translated, it gives CASSLPTDTQYF.

V gene TRBV11-2 combines with J gene TRBJ2-7; 8 positions match TRBD1. With 5 bases clipped from V and 5 bases from J, the junction kept 11 bases outside the gene matches. This CDR3 comprises 15 residues. Germline loops: CDR1 SGHAT, CDR2 FQNNGV. In DNA, the CDR3 is TGTGCCAGCAGCCCAGTCGGGACAGGTATGCACGAGCAGTACGTC. Its protein product is CASSPVGTGMHEQYV.

The chain links TRBV19 to TRBJ2-5; D possibly matches TRBD1 or TRBD2 (5 bases each). Trimming took off 3 bases at V and 5 bases at J, with 10 bases between the two ends. The CDR3 loop spans 13 amino acids. Germline CDR1 LNHDA, CDR2 SQIVND (reference sequence). The CDR3 reads CASSISGLETQYF. CDR3 nucleotides: TGTGCCAGTAGTATCTCGGGGCTGGAGACCCAGTACTTC.

This chain connects TRBV11-3 to TRBJ2-7, with a tentative D call TRBD2 (7 bases). Germline V lookup: CDR1 SGHNT, CDR2 YENEEA. The CDR3 has 15 residues. Trimming left V 5 bases short and J 4 bases short, with 18 bases between. The CDR3 bases are TGTGCCAGCAGCCGAAGGGGGGGGGAAGAGTACGAGCAGTACGTC. The encoded protein is CASSRRGGEEYEQYV.

CDR3 in amino acids: CASSKGRGQSNEKLFF. CDR3 DNA: TGTGCCAGCAGCAAGGGGAGAGGACAGTCTAATGAAAAACTGTTTTTT. The J gene is TRBJ1-4, the V gene TRBV21-1; the table calls TRBD1, which could not be checked here. TRBV21-1 constitutes a pseudogene. This CDR3 is 16 amino acids long.

The chain joins TRBV2 to TRBJ1-1; no clear D. This CDR3 contains 11 residues. Germline CDR1 reads SNHLY; CDR2 reads FYNNEI. Trimming removed 6 bases at V and 4 bases at J, with 6 bases between. In DNA form, the CDR3 reads TGTGCCAGCAGGGAGGGCACTGAAGCTTTCTTT. Translated, it gives CASREGTEAFF.

The chain links TRBV18 to TRBJ1-4; D ambiguous. In germline, CDR1 is KGHSH, CDR2 LQKENI. The CDR3 is made up of 13 amino acids. The V end lost 1 base, the J end lost 8 bases, and 8 bases lay between the germline ends. The CDR3 DNA reads as TGTGCCAGCTCACCACAGTTTGAGGAAAAACTGTTTTTT. This sequence encodes CASSPQFEEKLFF.